The clone carrying this T cell receptor beta chain was detected ten times or more. Its specificity is not known. MiXCR, applied by TCRdb to the 5' RACE reads, yields one record per CDR3 protein. Among about 69,000 distinct CDR3 sequences listed, approximately 5% were seen once. Germline CDR1 reads SGHTA; CDR2 reads FQGNSA. CDR3 size: 14 residues. Trimming left V 5 bases short and J 15 bases short, with 23 bases between. The sample comes from a study of T cells after yellow fever vaccination. In the study overall: Fractions containing few cells were prepared with SMART-Seq v4 Ultra Low Input.

Study findings and constraints: The bulk population could contribute abundant contaminating clonotypes to FACS-sorted repertoires. A small share of clonotypes appeared in both CD4 and CD8 compartments.

The sample here was CD4+ T cells sorted from PBMCs, taken less than 16 days after the first yellow fever vaccination. The receptor comes from a man in his late teens or twenties who received the YFV17D yellow fever vaccine. The chain combines TRBV7-2 with TRBJ1-5; the D gene is possibly TRBD1 (5 bases). CDR3 region: CASSPGWGDRNLHF. In nucleotides, the CDR3 is TGTGCCAGCAGCCCCGGGTGGGGGGATCGGAATTTGCATTTT.